Listed below are T cell receptor beta chains from one sample, sequenced in a study of persistence of HIV-infected CD4 T cells. This table comes from immunoSEQ multiplex PCR, and its TCRdb copy is limited to in-frame clones, with some not included. Here the sample spans around 35,000 clones, 82% being singletons. No cognate antigen is known for these TCRs. Specimen: cultured CD4+ T cells from PBMCs, collected from a patient who received antiretroviral therapy. The receptors derive from an adult with HIV. The donor label of this sample is uncertain. The CDR3 runs from the conserved cysteine through the conserved F or W. D genes are given only for firm matches. Only some rows state a clone size, as once, few, many or a class for expanded clones.

D gene: TRBD1; J gene: TRBJ2-3; clone size: -; V gene: TRBV18; CDR3 DNA: TGTGCCAGCTCACTTTCAGGGGGCGAAGAAGATACGCAGTATTTT; CDR3 protein: CASSLSGGEEDTQYF
D gene: -; J gene: TRBJ1-3; clone size: -; V gene: TRBV3-1/TRBV3-2; CDR3 DNA: TGTGCCAGCAGCCAAGAGGGGACTGGAAACACCATATATTTT; CDR3 protein: CASSQEGTGNTIYF
D gene: TRBD2; J gene: TRBJ2-3; clone size: -; V gene: TRBV5-5; CDR3 DNA: TGTGCCAGCAGCCAGGGACTAGCGGGGGCCGCCACAGATACGCAGTATTTT; CDR3 protein: CASSQGLAGAATDTQYF
D gene: -; J gene: TRBJ1-4; clone size: -; V gene: TRBV7-8; CDR3 DNA: TGTGCCAGCAGCTTTGCGGGAGGAGCTAATGAAAAACTGTTTTTT; CDR3 protein: CASSFAGGANEKLFF
D gene: -; J gene: TRBJ2-2; clone size: -; V gene: TRBV30; CDR3 DNA: TGTGCCTGGAGTCCCCAGGGAACCGGGGAGCTGTTTTTT; CDR3 protein: CAWSPQGTGELFF
D gene: TRBD1; J gene: TRBJ1-2; clone size: few; V gene: TRBV5-1; CDR3 DNA: TGCGCCAGCAGCTTACAGGGGTTGGGTTATGGCTACACCTTC; CDR3 protein: CASSLQGLGYGYTF
D gene: -; J gene: TRBJ2-1; clone size: -; V gene: TRBV27; CDR3 DNA: TGTGCCAGCAGTCCAAGGTACAATGAGCAGTTCTTC; CDR3 protein: CASSPRYNEQFF
D gene: -; J gene: TRBJ1-1; clone size: -; V gene: TRBV5-8; CDR3 DNA: TGTGCCAGCAGCCCAAGGGACACTGAAGCTTTCTTT; CDR3 protein: CASSPRDTEAFF
D gene: -; J gene: TRBJ2-2; clone size: -; V gene: TRBV19; CDR3 DNA: TGTGCCAGTAGTATAAAGGGGTCCCTCAACACCGGGGAGCTGTTTTTT; CDR3 protein: CASSIKGSLNTGELFF
D gene: -; J gene: TRBJ1-2; clone size: -; V gene: TRBV21-1; CDR3 DNA: TGTGCCAGCAGCAAAGGCGTAGGGGGGCGGCGTTGTGGCTACACCTTC; CDR3 protein: CASSKGVGGRRCGYTF
D gene: -; J gene: TRBJ1-1; clone size: -; V gene: TRBV5-1; CDR3 DNA: TGCGCCAGCAACGTCGTACCCAGGTCGCCTGAAGCTTTCTTT; CDR3 protein: CASNVVPRSPEAFF
D gene: TRBD1; J gene: TRBJ1-2; clone size: -; V gene: TRBV4-2; CDR3 DNA: TGTGCCAGCAGCCAAGCGGGACAGGGCGGGGGCTACACCTTC; CDR3 protein: CASSQAGQGGGYTF
D gene: -; J gene: TRBJ1-2; clone size: -; V gene: TRBV24-1; CDR3 DNA: TGTGCCACCAGTGGGACGGGATATGGCTACACCTTC; CDR3 protein: CATSGTGYGYTF
D gene: TRBD1; J gene: TRBJ1-2; clone size: -; V gene: TRBV30; CDR3 DNA: TGTGCCTGTTATTACAGGGGGCGTGGTGGCTACACCTTC; CDR3 protein: CACYYRGRGGYTF
D gene: -; J gene: TRBJ2-1; clone size: -; V gene: TRBV4-1; CDR3 DNA: TGCGCCAGCAGCCTCTTAGCGACTTCCTACAATGAGCAGTTCTTC; CDR3 protein: CASSLLATSYNEQFF
D gene: -; J gene: TRBJ1-5; clone size: once; V gene: TRBV10-3; CDR3 DNA: TGTGCCATCAGTGACAAGGGGGGCAATCAGCCCCAGCATTTT; CDR3 protein: CAISDKGGNQPQHF
D gene: -; J gene: TRBJ2-3; clone size: -; V gene: TRBV19; CDR3 DNA: TGTGCCAGTAGTATGGCGGTGATACAGCGCACAGATACGCAGTATTTT; CDR3 protein: CASSMAVIQRTDTQYF
D gene: -; J gene: TRBJ1-5; clone size: -; V gene: TRBV6-5; CDR3 DNA: TGTGCCAGCACGGAACAGGTCAATCAGCCCCAGCATTTT; CDR3 protein: CASTEQVNQPQHF
D gene: -; J gene: TRBJ1-5; clone size: -; V gene: TRBV6-5; CDR3 DNA: TGTGCCAGCCGCGATCGACCGGCGGGCAATCAGCCCCAGCATTTT; CDR3 protein: CASRDRPAGNQPQHF
D gene: -; J gene: TRBJ2-2; clone size: few; V gene: TRBV30; CDR3 DNA: TGTGCCTGGAGTGACCAACTTAACGGGGAGCTGTTTTTT; CDR3 protein: CAWSDQLNGELFF
D gene: TRBD2; J gene: TRBJ2-1; clone size: few; V gene: TRBV7-3; CDR3 DNA: TGTGCCAGCAGCTTAGCTAGCGGGGGGGCCTACAATGAGCAGTTCTTC; CDR3 protein: CASSLASGGAYNEQFF
D gene: -; J gene: TRBJ1-4; clone size: -; V gene: TRBV5-6; CDR3 DNA: TGTGCCAGCAGCCTGGGGGCGGGAGCGGCTAATGAAAAACTGTTTTTT; CDR3 protein: CASSLGAGAANEKLFF
D gene: -; J gene: TRBJ2-5; clone size: -; V gene: TRBV5-1; CDR3 DNA: TGCGCCAGCAGCTTCAGGGGGGGAGGAGAGACCCAGTACTTC; CDR3 protein: CASSFRGGGETQYF
D gene: TRBD1; J gene: TRBJ2-6; clone size: -; V gene: TRBV5-1; CDR3 DNA: TGCGCCAGCAGCGCTGACAGGGGGCGACCTGGGGCCAACGTCCTGACTTTC; CDR3 protein: CASSADRGRPGANVLTF
D gene: -; J gene: TRBJ1-2; clone size: -; V gene: TRBV19; CDR3 DNA: TGTGCCAGTAGTGCTCAGGCTTCGCCCGGGGGCTACACCTTC; CDR3 protein: CASSAQASPGGYTF
D gene: -; J gene: TRBJ1-1; clone size: -; V gene: TRBV14; CDR3 DNA: TGTGCCAGCAGCCAAGAGTCGGGCCGGCCCGAAGCTTTCTTT; CDR3 protein: CASSQESGRPEAFF
D gene: TRBD1; J gene: TRBJ1-2; clone size: few; V gene: TRBV19; CDR3 DNA: TGTGCCAGTAGTCCCCAGGGGGACTATGGCTACACCTTC; CDR3 protein: CASSPQGDYGYTF
D gene: -; J gene: TRBJ2-3; clone size: -; V gene: TRBV5-6; CDR3 DNA: TGTGCCAGCAGCTTGGGGGGACTGGATGTAGGCACAGATACGCAGTATTTT; CDR3 protein: CASSLGGLDVGTDTQYF
D gene: TRBD1; J gene: TRBJ2-2; clone size: -; V gene: TRBV6-5; CDR3 DNA: TGTGCCAGCACCTTGTCAGGGGGCACCGGGGAGCTGTTTTTT; CDR3 protein: CASTLSGGTGELFF
D gene: -; J gene: TRBJ2-5; clone size: -; V gene: TRBV7-2; CDR3 DNA: TGTGCCAGCAGCCCCAGGGGGGGGAATGAAGAGACCCAGTACTTC; CDR3 protein: CASSPRGGNEETQYF
D gene: -; J gene: TRBJ1-1; clone size: -; V gene: TRBV5-1; CDR3 DNA: TGCGCCAGCAGCTTGGCCTGGGAATTGGGAACTGAAGCTTTCTTT; CDR3 protein: CASSLAWELGTEAFF
D gene: -; J gene: TRBJ1-5; clone size: once; V gene: TRBV15; CDR3 DNA: TGTGCCACCAGCAGAGAAACGGGACCTTATAGCAATCAGCCCCAGCATTTT; CDR3 protein: CATSRETGPYSNQPQHF
D gene: TRBD1; J gene: TRBJ1-5; clone size: few; V gene: TRBV19; CDR3 DNA: TGTGCCAGTGGGGACAGGCGCAATCAGCCCCAGCATTTT; CDR3 protein: CASGDRRNQPQHF
D gene: -; J gene: TRBJ2-7; clone size: -; V gene: TRBV3-1/TRBV3-2; CDR3 DNA: TGTGCCAGCAGCCAAGAGCCTACCTACGAGCAGTACTTC; CDR3 protein: CASSQEPTYEQYF
D gene: -; J gene: TRBJ2-3; clone size: -; V gene: TRBV5-4; CDR3 DNA: TGTGCCAGCAGCTTCCAGCCCACAGATACGCAGTATTTT; CDR3 protein: CASSFQPTDTQYF
D gene: -; J gene: TRBJ1-6; clone size: -; V gene: TRBV10-1; CDR3 DNA: TGCGCCAGCAGCCTTGGACAAAATAATTCACCCCTCCACTTT; CDR3 protein: CASSLGQNNSPLHF
D gene: -; J gene: TRBJ1-2; clone size: -; V gene: TRBV10-3; CDR3 DNA: TGTGCCATCAGTGAACAGGATCCGCAGAGCTACACCTTC; CDR3 protein: CAISEQDPQSYTF
D gene: -; J gene: TRBJ2-5; clone size: -; V gene: TRBV5-4; CDR3 DNA: TGTGCCAGCAGCTTGGCGACGGCAGGGACCCAAGAGACCCAGTACTTC; CDR3 protein: CASSLATAGTQETQYF
D gene: TRBD1; J gene: TRBJ1-6; clone size: medium-sized; V gene: TRBV27; CDR3 DNA: TGTGCCAGCAGTTGGGGACAGGGCGGTTCACCCCTCCACTTT; CDR3 protein: CASSWGQGGSPLHF
D gene: -; J gene: TRBJ2-2; clone size: -; V gene: TRBV6-4; CDR3 DNA: TGTGCCAGCAGTTCGGGGACGAACACCGGGGAGCTGTTTTTT; CDR3 protein: CASSSGTNTGELFF
D gene: -; J gene: TRBJ1-4; clone size: -; V gene: TRBV29-1; CDR3 DNA: TGCAGCGTTGAAGGTGCAACTAATGAAAAACTGTTTTTT; CDR3 protein: CSVEGATNEKLFF
D gene: -; J gene: TRBJ2-7; clone size: -; V gene: TRBV9; CDR3 DNA: TGTGCCAGCAGCGCCACGGCGGTCCGGCTAAAGCAGTACTTC; CDR3 protein: CASSATAVRLKQYF
D gene: TRBD1; J gene: TRBJ2-7; clone size: -; V gene: TRBV30; CDR3 DNA: TGTGCCTGGATACCTGTTGGGACAGTCGATTACGAGCAGTACTTC; CDR3 protein: CAWIPVGTVDYEQYF
D gene: TRBD1; J gene: TRBJ1-3; clone size: -; V gene: TRBV15; CDR3 DNA: TGTGCCACCAGCAGATTTAGGACAGGGGCTGGAAACACCATATATTTT; CDR3 protein: CATSRFRTGAGNTIYF
D gene: -; J gene: TRBJ1-1; clone size: -; V gene: TRBV5-1; CDR3 DNA: TGCGCCAGCAGCTGGTCCGGATTGAACACTGAAGCTTTCTTT; CDR3 protein: CASSWSGLNTEAFF
D gene: -; J gene: TRBJ2-2; clone size: -; V gene: TRBV14; CDR3 DNA: TGTGCCAGCAGCCGGCGGGGCAGGGGGTTCACCGGGGAGCTGTTTTTT; CDR3 protein: CASSRRGRGFTGELFF
D gene: -; J gene: TRBJ1-2; clone size: -; V gene: TRBV6-1; CDR3 DNA: TGTGCCAGCAGTGAAGCTGGGGGGCGTAACTATGGCTACACCTTC; CDR3 protein: CASSEAGGRNYGYTF
D gene: -; J gene: TRBJ1-4; clone size: -; V gene: TRBV27; CDR3 DNA: TGTGCCAGCAGTTTATCAAGGACTGAGCGTCGGCTGTTTTTT; CDR3 protein: CASSLSRTERRLFF
D gene: TRBD2; J gene: TRBJ2-3; clone size: once; V gene: TRBV27; CDR3 DNA: TGTGCCAGCAGGGGACTAGCGGGGGGGCAGACAGATACGCAGTATTTT; CDR3 protein: CASRGLAGGQTDTQYF
D gene: -; J gene: TRBJ1-3; clone size: -; V gene: TRBV9; CDR3 DNA: TGTGCCAGCAGCGTATATCCCCATCTGGAATCTGGAAACACCATATATTTT; CDR3 protein: CASSVYPHLESGNTIYF
D gene: -; J gene: TRBJ1-4; clone size: -; V gene: TRBV29-1; CDR3 DNA: TGCAGCGTTGGTTCAGGGTACGGGGATGAACTGTTTTTT; CDR3 protein: CSVGSGYGDELFF
D gene: -; J gene: TRBJ2-4; clone size: -; V gene: TRBV6-5; CDR3 DNA: TGTGCCACCAGGGACTTCTTAGACATTCAGTACTTC; CDR3 protein: CATRDFLDIQYF
D gene: -; J gene: TRBJ1-2; clone size: -; V gene: TRBV19; CDR3 DNA: TGTGCCAGTAGTATAGTAGGGTCTGGCTACACCTTC; CDR3 protein: CASSIVGSGYTF
D gene: -; J gene: TRBJ1-1; clone size: -; V gene: TRBV5-1; CDR3 DNA: TGCGCCAGCAGCTTGGTAATGAACACTGAAGCTTTCTTT; CDR3 protein: CASSLVMNTEAFF
D gene: -; J gene: TRBJ2-5; clone size: -; V gene: TRBV5-1; CDR3 DNA: TGCGCCAGCAGTCAAGCTGAGGGGCCTAAAGAGACCCAGTACTTC; CDR3 protein: CASSQAEGPKETQYF
D gene: TRBD1; J gene: TRBJ2-1; clone size: -; V gene: TRBV5-1; CDR3 DNA: TGCGCCAGCAGCCGAGACTATGACAGGGCCGTGAATGAGCAGTTCTTC; CDR3 protein: CASSRDYDRAVNEQFF
D gene: -; J gene: TRBJ2-6; clone size: -; V gene: TRBV30; CDR3 DNA: TGTGCCCGCGGGGCCCCAGGGGCCAACGTCCTGACTTTC; CDR3 protein: CARGAPGANVLTF
D gene: -; J gene: TRBJ2-1; clone size: -; V gene: TRBV7-8; CDR3 DNA: TGTGCCAGCGGGTTGCTAGGTAGCTCCTACAATGAGCAGTTCTTC; CDR3 protein: CASGLLGSSYNEQFF
D gene: -; J gene: TRBJ2-5; clone size: -; V gene: TRBV6-5; CDR3 DNA: TGTGCCAGCAGAAGGGGGCAAGAGACCCAGTACTTC; CDR3 protein: CASRRGQETQYF
D gene: -; J gene: TRBJ1-1; clone size: once; V gene: TRBV10-3; CDR3 DNA: TGTGCCATCAGTGATATGGGGAGGAGGACTGAAGCTTTCTTT; CDR3 protein: CAISDMGRRTEAFF